This T cell receptor (beta chain) was recovered during a study of tumor-infiltrating lymphocytes in localized non-small cell lung cancer. Using immunoSEQ multiplex PCR, the repertoire was profiled, and TCRdb retains in-frame clones only, with some absent. The table records under 8,500 clones, 70% to 80% of them present only once. On this clone itself: Its target is not known.

The study's findings and limits: IM1 and IM2 tumors showed no difference in T-cell fraction.

Germline CDR1 reads MRHNA; CDR2 reads SNTAGT. The CDR3 has 16 amino acids. After removal of 6 bases from V and 1 base from J, the junction contained 10 bases not matched to a gene. The sequencing sample was made of uninvolved lung tissue not adjacent to the tumor. The rearrangement links TRBV6-4 to TRBJ2-3; 7 nucleotides line up with TRBD2. This TCR was sampled from a human donor with non-small cell lung cancer. CDR3 region: CASSLDTGGGTDTQYF. The CDR3 DNA follows: TGTGCCAGCAGCCTTGACACGGGAGGTGGCACAGATACGCAGTATTTT.